This record concerns one T cell receptor beta chain sequence. Its antigen target is currently unknown. No much larger clonotype is one base removed from it; base qualities were not supplied. TCRbeta CDR3 regions were amplified from genomic DNA using the immunoSEQ Assay, a bias-controlled multiplex PCR. In the original analysis: The number of nucleated cells in each sample was estimated from the amplification of reference gene primers within the assay. To quantify the absolute abundance of each unique TCRbeta CDR3 rearrangement, sequence reads were collapsed and filtered. For each sample, productive Simpson clonality was calculated as the square root of Simpson's diversity index over productive rearrangements. Imported from immuneACCESS, the table was reduced by TCRdb to in-frame sequences with V and J called. These copies leave out some clones; in studies compared against another copy, an unresolved V gene accounts for under half, and the cause of the remainder is not known. V and J calls and clone size are copied from that table; D and trimming were computed from the DNA. For this sample there are about 310,000 clones; approximately 83% appear just once. Under 2.5% of the sample is taken by the ten largest.

These data are taken from a study of blood T cell repertoires in COVID-19 (dated by TCRdb to the early 2020s). Context from the whole study: Samples from collaborators originated in the United States, Italy and Spain and spanned both the acute and convalescent phases of COVID-19. The samples were drawn from the first 160 participants of the ongoing ImmuneRACE study and from 1,254 subjects provided by 6 global collaborators. Deeply sampled blood TCRbeta repertoires from subjects exposed to, actively infected with, or recovered from COVID-19 were included in the dataset. Where HLA class I and class II types were available, the types were taken from metadata supplied by the sample provider, not from assay-based typing. A de-identified subject ID, COVID-19 status, age in years and sex were almost always included in the sample metadata. The material from the prospective study consisted of cDNA or gDNA derived from T cells, B-cell-depleted T cells, or PBMCs. The repertoires were released in a freely available public database meant as a resource for research on the immune response to SARS-CoV-2. Summary of the overall study and its limitations: Clinical and demographic metadata were provided uncurated, with the amount varying by source and participant.

CDR1 and CDR2 (SEHNR, FQNEAQ) derive from the germline V gene (reference sequence). From the cysteine through the phenylalanine, the CDR3 covers 13 amino acids. The kept DNA is CDR3 alone, 39 bases in frame from the first base. Trimming removed 3 bases from V and 7 bases from J, leaving 12 bases between the germline ends. In the prospective study, participants were roughly 18 to 89 years old, resided in about two dozen geographic areas of the United States, and were enrolled through a virtual design. In the prospective study, participants were assigned to cohorts based on the clinical history participants reported in a screening survey and a study questionnaire. For ImmuneRACE Cohort 3, a participant was defined as recovered based on two consecutive negative NP/OP PCR tests, clearance by a healthcare professional, or resolution of symptoms. Each participant in the prospective study had whole blood, serum and a nasopharyngeal or oropharyngeal swab collected by mobile phlebotomists. Prospective study participants could optionally give additional blood draws and questionnaires over an approximately two-month period. Prospective study blood samples were shipped either frozen or at room temperature before DNA extraction.

The TCR comes from a man in his thirties or forties who had recovered from COVID-19. Sequenced input: PBMCs or T cells enriched from blood (not recorded which). The V gene is TRBV7-9 and the J gene is TRBJ1-1, with an unclear D gene assignment. The CDR3 region has the sequence CASSFPGGFEAFF. The DNA sequence reads TGTGCCAGCAGCTTCCCGGGAGGTTTTGAAGCTTTCTTT.